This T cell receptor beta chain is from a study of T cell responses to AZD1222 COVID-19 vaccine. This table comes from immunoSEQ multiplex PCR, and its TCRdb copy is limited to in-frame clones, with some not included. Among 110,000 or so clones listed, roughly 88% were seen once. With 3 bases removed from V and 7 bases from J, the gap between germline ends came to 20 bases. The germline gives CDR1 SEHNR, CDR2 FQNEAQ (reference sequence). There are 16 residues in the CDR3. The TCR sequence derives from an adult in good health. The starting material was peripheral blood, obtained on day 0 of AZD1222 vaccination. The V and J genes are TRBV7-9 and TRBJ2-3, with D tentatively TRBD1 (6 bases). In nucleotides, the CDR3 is TGTGCCAGCAGCTTGGGGCAGGGGAGCACCCCATATACGCAGTATTTT. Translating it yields CASSLGQGSTPYTQYF.